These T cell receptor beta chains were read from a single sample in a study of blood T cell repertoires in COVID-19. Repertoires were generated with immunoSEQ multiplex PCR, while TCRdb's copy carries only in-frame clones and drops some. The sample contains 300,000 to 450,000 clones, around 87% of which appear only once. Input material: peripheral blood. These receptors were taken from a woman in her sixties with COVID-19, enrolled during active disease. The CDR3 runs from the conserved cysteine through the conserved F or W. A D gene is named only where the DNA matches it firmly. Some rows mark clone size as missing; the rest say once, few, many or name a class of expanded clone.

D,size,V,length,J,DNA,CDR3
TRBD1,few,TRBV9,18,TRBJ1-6,TGTGCCAGCAGCCCGACTAAGGGGGCTTCCTCCTATAATTCACCCCTCCACTTT,CASSPTKGASSYNSPLHF
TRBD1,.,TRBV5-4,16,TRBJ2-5,TGTGCCAGCAGCTTCGGATCGGCAGGGGGCGTAGAGACCCAGTACTTC,CASSFGSAGGVETQYF
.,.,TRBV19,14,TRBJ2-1,TGTGCCAGTAGTCAGTTGACTACCCTCAATGAGCAGTTCTTC,CASSQLTTLNEQFF
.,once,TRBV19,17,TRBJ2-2,TGTGCCAGTAGCAATAATCAGGGGCGTAGGTCGACCGGGGAGCTGTTTTTT,CASSNNQGRRSTGELFF
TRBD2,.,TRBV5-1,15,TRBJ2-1,TGCGCCAGCAGCTCCCCGACTAGCGATGACAATGAGCAGTTCTTC,CASSSPTSDDNEQFF
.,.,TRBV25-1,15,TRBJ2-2,TGTGCCAGCAGTGAATTGAGTCTGAACACCGGGGAGCTGTTTTTT,CASSELSLNTGELFF
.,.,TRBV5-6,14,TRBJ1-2,TGTGCCAGCAGCTTACGGGGGGCGAGGTATGGCTACACCTTC,CASSLRGARYGYTF
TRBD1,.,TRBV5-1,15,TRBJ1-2,TGCGCCAGCAGCTTTATACGAGGGACAGGGAGTGGCTACACCTTC,CASSFIRGTGSGYTF
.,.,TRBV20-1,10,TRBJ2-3,TGCAGCGGGGGACCTGATACGCAGTATTTT,CSGGPDTQYF
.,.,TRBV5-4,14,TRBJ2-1,TGTGCCAGCAGCTTGGGAGGGAGGAGAGATGAGCAGTTCTTC,CASSLGGRRDEQFF
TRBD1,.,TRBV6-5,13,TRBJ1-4,TGTGCCACCTTCCGGGACAGGGGTGAAAAACTGTTTTTT,CATFRDRGEKLFF
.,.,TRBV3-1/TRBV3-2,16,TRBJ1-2,TGTGCCAGCAGCAGGCGGGGAGGGGCTCTCAACTATGGCTACACCTTC,CASSRRGGALNYGYTF
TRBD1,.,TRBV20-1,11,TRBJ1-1,TGCACCGACAGGGCGAACACTGAAGCTTTCTTT,CTDRANTEAFF
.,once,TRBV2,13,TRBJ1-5,TGTGCCAGCACCCGGTCGGGTCCCGCGGCCCAGCATTTT,CASTRSGPAAQHF
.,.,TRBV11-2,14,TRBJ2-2,TGTGCCAGCAGTTCGTTCGCGAACACCGGGGAGCTGTTTTTT,CASSSFANTGELFF
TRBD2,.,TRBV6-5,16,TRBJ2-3,TGTGCCAGCAGTTACCCTAGCGGGGGACCCACAGATACGCAGTATTTT,CASSYPSGGPTDTQYF
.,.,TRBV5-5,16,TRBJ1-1,TGTGCCAGCACGAAGGGACAAGGGAAGGGGAACACTGAAGCTTTCTTT,CASTKGQGKGNTEAFF
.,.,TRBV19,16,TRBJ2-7,TGTGCCAGTAGTATAGATCGAGCAGGGAGGCCCCACGAGCAGTACTTC,CASSIDRAGRPHEQYF
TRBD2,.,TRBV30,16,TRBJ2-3,TGTGCCTGGAGTGTGGGGAGCGGGGCTAGCACAGATACGCAGTATTTT,CAWSVGSGASTDTQYF
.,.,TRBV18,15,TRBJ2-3,TGTGCCAGCTCACCGCAGGGGTCGGGAACAGATACGCAGTATTTT,CASSPQGSGTDTQYF
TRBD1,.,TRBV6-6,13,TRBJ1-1,TGTGCCAGCAATCAACAGGGGGTAACTGAAGCTTTCTTT,CASNQQGVTEAFF
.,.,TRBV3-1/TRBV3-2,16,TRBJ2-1,TGTGCCAGCAGCCAAGACGTGGGGGCCACCTACAATGAGCAGTTCTTC,CASSQDVGATYNEQFF
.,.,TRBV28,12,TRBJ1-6,TGTGCCAGCAGTTTGTCGTTTTCACCCCTCCACTTT,CASSLSFSPLHF
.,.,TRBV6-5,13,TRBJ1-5,TGTGCCAGCGCCCTGGGGGGAAATCAGCCCCAGCATTTT,CASALGGNQPQHF
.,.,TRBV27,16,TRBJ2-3,TGTGCCAGCAGTTTTAGGGGATACCCTAGCACAGATACGCAGTATTTT,CASSFRGYPSTDTQYF
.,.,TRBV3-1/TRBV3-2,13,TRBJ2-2,TGTGCCAGCAGCATGCGGGGCTCCGGGGAGCTGTTTTTT,CASSMRGSGELFF
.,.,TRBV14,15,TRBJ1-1,TGTGCCAGCAGCCAAGATCTTAGGGGGGGCACTGAAGCTTTCTTT,CASSQDLRGGTEAFF
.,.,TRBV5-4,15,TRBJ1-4,TGTGCCAGCAGCATCGGGACTGGCCGGACGGAAAAACTGTTTTTT,CASSIGTGRTEKLFF
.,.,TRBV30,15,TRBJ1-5,TGTGCCTGGAGTATCGGCGGGGCGAGCAATCAGCCCCAGCATTTT,CAWSIGGASNQPQHF
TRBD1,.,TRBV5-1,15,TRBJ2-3,TGCGCCAGCAGCTTTTCGGGGACAGGGTCGGATACGCAGTATTTT,CASSFSGTGSDTQYF
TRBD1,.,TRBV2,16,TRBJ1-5,TGTGCCAGCAGTGATTCGACAGGGGGTGGCAATCAGCCCCAGCATTTT,CASSDSTGGGNQPQHF
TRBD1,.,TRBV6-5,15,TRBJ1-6,TGTGCCAGCAGTCGCCCGGGACAGGGGAATTCACCCCTCCACTTT,CASSRPGQGNSPLHF
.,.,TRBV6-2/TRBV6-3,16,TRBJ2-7,TGTGCCAGCAGTTACCATCTAGCGACTAACACCTACGAGCAGTACTTC,CASSYHLATNTYEQYF
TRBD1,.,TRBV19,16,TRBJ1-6,TGTGCCAGTAGTTGGTTCGCGGGACAGGGCCGTTCACCCCTCCACTTT,CASSWFAGQGRSPLHF
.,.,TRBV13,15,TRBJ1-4,TGTGCCAGCAGCCCACCGGGACTTCTTAATGAAAAACTGTTTTTT,CASSPPGLLNEKLFF
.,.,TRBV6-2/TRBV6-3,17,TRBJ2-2,TGTGCCAGCAGTTACGGTCGCGCGACAGCAAACACCGGGGAGCTGTTTTTT,CASSYGRATANTGELFF
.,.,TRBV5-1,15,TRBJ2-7,TGCGCCAGCAGCTTGGGGGGGCGTGCCTCCTACGAGCAGTACTTC,CASSLGGRASYEQYF
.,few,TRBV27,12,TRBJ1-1,TGTGCCAGCCGGACGGGAGGGACTGAAGCTTTCTTT,CASRTGGTEAFF
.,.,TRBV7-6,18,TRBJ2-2,TGTGCCAGCAGCTTAGGCGTTGGGGCCAGGGTGTACACCGGGGAGCTGTTTTTT,CASSLGVGARVYTGELFF
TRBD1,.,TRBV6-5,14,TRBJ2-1,TGTGCCAGCAGTCCAGGGACAGCCTACAATGAGCAGTTCTTC,CASSPGTAYNEQFF
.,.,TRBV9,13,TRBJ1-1,TGTGCCAGCAGCGTAGGGAGCAACACTGAAGCTTTCTTT,CASSVGSNTEAFF
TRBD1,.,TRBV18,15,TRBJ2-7,TGTGCCAGCTCACCACCCACAGGGGGCACTGGCGAGCAGTACTTC,CASSPPTGGTGEQYF
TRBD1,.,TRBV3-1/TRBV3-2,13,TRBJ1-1,TGTGCCAGCAGCCTTACAGGGGAATCTGAAGCTTTCTTT,CASSLTGESEAFF
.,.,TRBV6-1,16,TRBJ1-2,TGTGCCAGCAGTGAAGCGTTTGCGGGAGGTGCGTTTGGCTACACCTTC,CASSEAFAGGAFGYTF
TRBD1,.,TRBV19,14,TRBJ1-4,TGTGCCAGCCACAGGGGGGCAACTAATGAAAAACTGTTTTTT,CASHRGATNEKLFF
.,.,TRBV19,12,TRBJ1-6,TGTGCCAGTAGTATAGGCGTGTCACCCCTCCACTTT,CASSIGVSPLHF
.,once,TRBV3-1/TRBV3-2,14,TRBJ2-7,TGTGCCAGCAGCTCCCAGGGGAGCTCCTACGAGCAGTACTTC,CASSSQGSSYEQYF
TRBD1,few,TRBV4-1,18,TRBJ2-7,TGCGCCAGCAGCCAAGATCCAGGCGCAGGGGGTATCGGCGACGAGCAGTACTTC,CASSQDPGAGGIGDEQYF
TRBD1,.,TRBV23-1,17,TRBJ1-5,TGCGCCAGCAGCCTACCGGGACAGCACTATAGCAATCAGCCCCAGCATTTT,CASSLPGQHYSNQPQHF
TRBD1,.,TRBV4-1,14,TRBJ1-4,TGCGCCAGCAGCCTGACAGGGACTAATGAAAAACTGTTTTTT,CASSLTGTNEKLFF
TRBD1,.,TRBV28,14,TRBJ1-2,TGTGCCAGCAGTTTATCCAGGGGGGACTATGGCTACACCTTC,CASSLSRGDYGYTF
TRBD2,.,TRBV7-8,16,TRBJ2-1,TGTGCCAGCAGCACATTACTAGCGGGGGGCGACAATGAGCAGTTCTTC,CASSTLLAGGDNEQFF
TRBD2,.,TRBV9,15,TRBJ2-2,TGTGCCAGCAGCGCATCGGGGGGACCCACCGGGGAGCTGTTTTTT,CASSASGGPTGELFF
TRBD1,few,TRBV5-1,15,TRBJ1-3,TGCGCCAGCAGCCCCCGGACAGGCGCTGGAAACACCATATATTTT,CASSPRTGAGNTIYF
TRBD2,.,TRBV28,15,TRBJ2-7,TGTGCCAGCAGCCGCCCGGGGGGTCTTTCCTACGAGCAGTACTTC,CASSRPGGLSYEQYF
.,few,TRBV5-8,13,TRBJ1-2,TGTGCCAGCAGCAAAGGACAGCACTATGGCTACACCTTC,CASSKGQHYGYTF
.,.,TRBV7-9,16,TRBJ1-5,TGTGCCAGCAGCTCAAGAGGGGGTGCCTCGGATCAGCCCCAGCATTTT,CASSSRGGASDQPQHF
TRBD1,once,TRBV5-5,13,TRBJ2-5,TGTGCCAGCAGCTGGGACAGGGAAGAGACCCAGTACTTC,CASSWDREETQYF